This T cell receptor (beta chain) was captured by sequencing in a study of cytomegalovirus exposure and HLA in healthy donors. At the level of the study: Later analysis reported that the 120 validation repertoires shared the platform of the roughly 710 first-cohort repertoires.

This CDR3 is 14 amino acids long. Trimming pared 7 bases from V and 11 bases from J, leaving 21 bases between. Germline V gives CDR1 LNHDA, CDR2 SQIVND (reference sequence). As to this clone: Its matching antigen is unknown.

Study results and limitations: In the roughly 120 validation repertoires, a later analysis found that first-cohort TCR clusters tended to co-occur. Among TCR beta chains, those listed as cytomegalovirus-associated numbered over 150.

Generated by immunoSEQ multiplex PCR, the TCRdb table keeps only in-frame clones and is missing some. The repertoire holds over 150,000 clones, with 85% to 90% as singletons. Sequenced material: PBMCs. The V call is TRBV19, the J call TRBJ1-5, with D perhaps matching TRBD1 (6 bases). This TCR was recovered from a human donor in good health. The chain's CDR3 is CASTSGPLPGAQHF. CDR3 nucleotides: TGTGCCAGTACCTCCGGGCCCTTACCAGGGGCCCAGCATTTT.